These 5 T cell receptor beta chains were sequenced from one sample in a study of T-cell reconstitution after alpha-beta-depleted transplantation in children. A library of TCRbeta sequences, prepared with unique molecular identifiers, was generated. TCRdb re-called the PCR reads through MiXCR, storing one row per CDR3 protein. Of approximately 510,000 distinct CDR3 sequences listed, around 20% are singletons. The input for sequencing was PBMCs from the stem cell graft donor, taken from the stem cell graft. The receptors here all came from a human donor who donated a stem cell graft to a child with acute lymphoblastic leukemia.

The chain combines TRBV18 with TRBJ1-4, with 7 positions matching TRBD1. This CDR3 region has 18 residues. Trimming cost V 6 bases and J 0 bases; bases outside gene matches: 13. CDR1 and CDR2 (germline): KGHSH, LQKENI. The CDR3 protein is CASSPSRTGVATNEKLFF. In DNA, the CDR3 is TGTGCCAGCTCCCCATCCCGAACAGGGGTCGCAACTAATGAAAAACTGTTTTTT.

This chain connects TRBV7-6 to TRBJ2-2; D gene unclear. V was trimmed by 5 bases and J by 7 bases, leaving 5 bases between them. Germline values: CDR1 SGHVS, CDR2 FNYEAQ. This CDR3 has 11 amino acids. CDR3 DNA sequence: TGTGCCAGCAGCCCGGACGGGGAGCTGTTTTTT. Translated: CASSPDGELFF.

CDR3 loop: CASSSPGANVLTF. DNA of the CDR3: TGTGCCAGCAGCTCCCCTGGGGCCAACGTCCTGACTTTC. The J gene is TRBJ2-6, the V gene TRBV11-3; no firm D call. CDR3 length: 13 residues. Germline V gene sequence: CDR1 SGHNT, CDR2 YENEEA. The germline V and J ends were trimmed by 4 bases and 2 bases, with 3 bases remaining between them.

The table lists this clonotype with a few counts. In DNA, the CDR3 is TGCGCCAGCAGGGGTTTTAAGACAGGTCGGGAGCAGTACTTC. The encoded protein is CASRGFKTGREQYF. The rearrangement links TRBV5-1 to TRBJ2-7, with D maybe TRBD1 (6 bases). The V end was cut by 5 bases, the J end by 7 bases, with 19 bases between. This CDR3 is 14 amino acids long. Germline CDR1 reads SGHRS; CDR2 reads YFSETQ.

This clonotype was seen a handful of times. V and J are TRBV15 and TRBJ2-5; 7 positions agree with TRBD2. J gave up 4 bases and V 8 bases, and 13 bases lay outside the gene matches. The CDR3 is 15 residues long. CDR1 is LNHNV, CDR2 YYDKDF, per germline (reference sequence). The CDR3 bases are TGTGCCACCGTGCCCGGCGGGAGAGGAGGAGAGACCCAGTACTTC. This encodes CATVPGGRGGETQYF. Full variable domain (remainder filled in from reference TRBV15 and TRBJ2-5): DAMVIQNPRYQVTQFGKPVTLSCSQTLNHNVMYWYQQKSSQAPKLLFHYYDKDFNNEADTPDNFQSRRPNTSFCFLDIRSPGLGDTAMYLCATVPGGRGGETQYFGPGTRLLVL.